The source of this T cell receptor (beta chain) is a study of CD8 T cells in ankylosing spondylitis. The study's findings and limits: Blood from ankylosing spondylitis patients appeared to carry a characteristic roughly eight-variant TCR beta motif. In synovial fluid and blood from reactive arthritis, some motif variants were previously reported.

This clonotype was detected many times. Its antigen is not identified. Germline V gives CDR1 SGHTA, CDR2 FQGNSA. V dropped 2 bases and J dropped 9; count of bases not matched to a gene: 15. The CDR3 extends over 17 amino acids. TCRdb re-called the 5' RACE reads with MiXCR, one entry per CDR3 protein. The data contain about 220,000 distinct CDR3 sequences, approximately 7.3% of them seen just once; the ten biggest clones take up approximately 15%. Sequencing was performed on blood, either unsorted or a sorted T cell fraction (not recorded which). The rearrangement joins TRBV7-2 to TRBJ2-5; 10 bases match TRBD2. The clonotype comes from a male donor with ankylosing spondylitis. The CDR3 spells CASSLSLGLAAMGAQYF. CDR3 coding DNA: TGTGCCAGCAGCTTATCTCTAGGACTAGCGGCCATGGGGGCCCAGTACTTC.